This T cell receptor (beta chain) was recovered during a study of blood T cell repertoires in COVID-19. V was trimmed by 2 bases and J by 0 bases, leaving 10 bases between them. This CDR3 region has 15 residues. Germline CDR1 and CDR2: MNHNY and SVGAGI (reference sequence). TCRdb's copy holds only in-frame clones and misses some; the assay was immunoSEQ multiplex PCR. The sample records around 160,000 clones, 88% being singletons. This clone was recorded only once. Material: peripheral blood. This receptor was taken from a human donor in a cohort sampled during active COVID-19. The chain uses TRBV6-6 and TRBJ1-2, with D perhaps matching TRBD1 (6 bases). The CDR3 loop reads CASSYNREANYGYTF. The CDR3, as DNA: TGTGCCAGCAGTTACAACAGGGAAGCTAACTATGGCTACACCTTC.